Listed below are T cell receptor beta chains from one sample, sequenced in a study of T cell responses to AZD1222 COVID-19 vaccine. Some clones are missing from TCRdb's copy, which holds only in-frame ones; the method was immunoSEQ multiplex PCR. The table has approximately 130,000 clones, 80% to 95% seen once. The source was peripheral blood, collected on day 0 of AZD1222 vaccination. These receptors came from an adult in good health. CDR3s include the opening cysteine and the closing phenylalanine or tryptophan. The D gene is left open where the match is weak. Clone size is stated in some rows and not others, as once, few, many or a class when expanded.

cdr3_aa cdr3_nt v_call d_call clone_size j_call
CASSLDRANYGYTF TGTGCCAGCAGCTTGGACAGGGCGAACTATGGCTACACCTTC TRBV5-5 - once TRBJ1-2
CASSKASLGLKAYEQYF TGTGCCAGCAGCAAAGCTTCTTTGGGACTAAAAGCATACGAGCAGTACTTC TRBV21-1 - - TRBJ2-7
CASSRDRGPINSPLHF TGTGCCAGCAGCCGTGACAGGGGGCCCATTAATTCACCCCTCCACTTT TRBV27 TRBD1 - TRBJ1-6
CASSPRLASGTGELFF TGTGCCAGTAGTCCGAGACTAGCATCGGGCACCGGGGAGCTGTTTTTT TRBV19 TRBD2 - TRBJ2-2
CASSERDINQPQHF TGTGCCAGCAGTGAAAGGGACATCAATCAGCCCCAGCATTTT TRBV2 - once TRBJ1-5
CASSPDGGVHEQYF TGTGCCAGCAGCCCAGATGGGGGGGTACACGAGCAGTACTTC TRBV7-3 TRBD2 - TRBJ2-7
CASSLKLYSLFF TGTGCCAGCAGCCTCAAATTGTACTCTCTGTTTTTT TRBV2 - few TRBJ1-4
CASSAWTVNTEAFF TGCGCCAGCAGCGCTTGGACGGTGAACACTGAAGCTTTCTTT TRBV5-1 - - TRBJ1-1
CASRSVGQGADEQYF TGCGCCAGCAGGTCGGTGGGACAGGGGGCGGACGAGCAGTACTTC TRBV5-1 TRBD1 - TRBJ2-7
CASSPAGAPYEQYF TGCGCCAGCAGCCCGGCCGGGGCACCCTACGAGCAGTACTTC TRBV5-1 - - TRBJ2-7
CASSVAQGRISGGYTF TGTGCCAGCAGCGTAGCCCAAGGGAGGATCTCGGGCGGCTACACCTTC TRBV9 - - TRBJ1-2